The sequence of this T cell receptor (beta chain) was determined in a study of cytomegalovirus exposure and HLA in healthy donors. Findings of the study overall: Published work reported that the classifier diagnosed cytomegalovirus status with high specificity and sensitivity. Most TCR beta V segments were productive about 87% or about 30% of the time in an earlier analysis. Later analysis indicated greater clonal expansion among HLA-associated TCR beta chains than among equally common other chains. With further analysis later on, most CMV-associated TCR beta chains appeared HLA-restricted.

Turning to this clone: The antigen is not known. Germline is not matched at one junction end, which may reflect a read error.

Both 60 Vbeta primers and 13 Jbeta primers went into the PCR. Sequencing was performed with immunoSEQ multiplex PCR; in TCRdb, only in-frame clones are kept and a portion is missing. The table has 150,000 to 200,000 clones, approximately 73% seen once; the top ten hold roughly 5.2%. Germline CDR1 and CDR2: SNHLY and FYNNEI. The CDR3 extends over 15 amino acids. The receptor was isolated from a young woman in good health and CMV-seropositive. V and J are TRBV2 and TRBJ2-7; 8 bases map to TRBD1. Specimen: PBMCs. The CDR3 sequence: CASREASGTGYEQYF. The DNA of the CDR3 is TGTGCCAGCAGAGAAGCCTCCGGGACAGGATACGAGCAGTACTTC.